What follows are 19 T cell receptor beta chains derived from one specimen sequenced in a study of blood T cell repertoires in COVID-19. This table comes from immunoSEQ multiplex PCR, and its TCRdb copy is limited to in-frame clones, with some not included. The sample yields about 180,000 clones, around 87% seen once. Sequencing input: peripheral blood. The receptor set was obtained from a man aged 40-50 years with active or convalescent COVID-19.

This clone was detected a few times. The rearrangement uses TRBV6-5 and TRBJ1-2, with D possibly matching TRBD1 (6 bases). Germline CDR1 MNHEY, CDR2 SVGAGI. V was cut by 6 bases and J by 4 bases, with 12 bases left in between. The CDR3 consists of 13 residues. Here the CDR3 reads CASRGGRGYGYTF. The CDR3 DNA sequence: TGTGCCAGCAGAGGCGGCAGGGGCTATGGCTACACCTTC.

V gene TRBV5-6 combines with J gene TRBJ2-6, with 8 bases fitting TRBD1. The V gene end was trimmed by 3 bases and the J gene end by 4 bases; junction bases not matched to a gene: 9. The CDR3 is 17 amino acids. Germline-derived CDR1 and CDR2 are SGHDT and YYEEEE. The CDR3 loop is CASSSDRESSGANVLTF. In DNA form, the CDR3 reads TGTGCCAGCAGCTCGGACAGGGAGAGTTCCGGGGCCAACGTCCTGACTTTC.

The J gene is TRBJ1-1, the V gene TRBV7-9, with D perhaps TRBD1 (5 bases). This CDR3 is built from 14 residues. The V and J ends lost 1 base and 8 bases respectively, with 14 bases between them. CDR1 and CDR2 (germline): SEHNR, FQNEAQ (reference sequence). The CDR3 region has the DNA TGTGCCAGCAGCTTAGGGCCGGGACTGAAAGAAGCTTTCTTT. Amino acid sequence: CASSLGPGLKEAFF.

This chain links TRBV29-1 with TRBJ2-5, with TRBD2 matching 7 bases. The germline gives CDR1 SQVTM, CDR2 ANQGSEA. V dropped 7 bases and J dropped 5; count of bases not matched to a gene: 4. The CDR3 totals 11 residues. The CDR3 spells CSAREAETQYF. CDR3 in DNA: TGCAGCGCCCGGGAGGCCGAGACCCAGTACTTC.

CDR3 nucleotides: TGTGCCACCCAGGGGGCCCCGAACACCGGGGAGCTGTTTTTT. It codes for CATQGAPNTGELFF. This rearrangement joins TRBV3-1 (or the pseudogene TRBV3-2) to TRBJ2-2, with 8 bases identical to TRBD1. This CDR3 spans 14 amino acids. V trimming: 10 bases; J trimming: 0 bases; junction bases outside the gene matches: 4. Germline loops: CDR1 LGHDT, CDR2 YNNKEL (reference sequence).

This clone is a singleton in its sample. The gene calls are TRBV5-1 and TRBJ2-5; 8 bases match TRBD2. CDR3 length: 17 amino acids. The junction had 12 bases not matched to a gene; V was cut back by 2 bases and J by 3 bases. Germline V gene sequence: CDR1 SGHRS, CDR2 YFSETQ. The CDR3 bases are TGCGCCAGCAGCTTCTGGCGGGGGGCCGCAGGAGAAGAGACCCAGTACTTC. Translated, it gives CASSFWRGAAGEETQYF.

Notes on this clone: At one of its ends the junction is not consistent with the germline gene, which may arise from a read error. The CDR3 DNA reads as TGCGCAAGCTCCGGGAATAACTGGGCAGATACGCAGTATTTT. It is translated as CASSGNNWADTQYF. J is TRBJ2-3 and V is TRBV28; a weak D match, TRBD2 (5 bases). The CDR3 has 14 amino acids. CDR1 and CDR2 (germline): MDHEN, SYDVKM.

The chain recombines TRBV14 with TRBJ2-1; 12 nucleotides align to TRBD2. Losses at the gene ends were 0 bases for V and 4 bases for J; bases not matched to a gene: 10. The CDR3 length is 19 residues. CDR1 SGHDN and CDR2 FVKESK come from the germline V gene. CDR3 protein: CASSQDFTSGGSTYNEQFF. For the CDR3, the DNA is TGTGCCAGCAGCCAAGATTTTACTAGCGGGGGGTCGACTTACAATGAGCAGTTCTTC.

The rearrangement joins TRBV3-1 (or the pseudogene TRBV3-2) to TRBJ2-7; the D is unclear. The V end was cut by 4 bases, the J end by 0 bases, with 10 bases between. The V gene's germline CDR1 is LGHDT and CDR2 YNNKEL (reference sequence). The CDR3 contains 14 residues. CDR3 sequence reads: CASSPARRSYEQYF. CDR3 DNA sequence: TGTGCCAGCAGCCCAGCGCGGCGCTCCTACGAGCAGTACTTC.

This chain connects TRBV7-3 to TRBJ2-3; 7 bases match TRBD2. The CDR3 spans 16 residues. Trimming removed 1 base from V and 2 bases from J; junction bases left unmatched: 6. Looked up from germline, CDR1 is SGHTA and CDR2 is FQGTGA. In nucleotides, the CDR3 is TGTGCCAGCAGCTTAAAGCAGGGAGGGTTCACAGATACGCAGTATTTT. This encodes CASSLKQGGFTDTQYF.

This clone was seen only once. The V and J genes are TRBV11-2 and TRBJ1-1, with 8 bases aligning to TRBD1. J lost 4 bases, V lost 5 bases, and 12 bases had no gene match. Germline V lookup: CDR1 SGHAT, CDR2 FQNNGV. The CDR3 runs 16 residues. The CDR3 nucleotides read TGTGCCAGCAGCCCCGGGACAGGAATCATTGGCACTGAAGCTTTCTTT. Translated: CASSPGTGIIGTEAFF.

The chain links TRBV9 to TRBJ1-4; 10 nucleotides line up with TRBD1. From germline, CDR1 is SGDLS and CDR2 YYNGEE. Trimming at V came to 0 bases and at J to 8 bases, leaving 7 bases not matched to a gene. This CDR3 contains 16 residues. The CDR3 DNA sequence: TGTGCCAGCAGCGTAGGGCTAGGGACAGGGGACGAAAAACTGTTTTTT. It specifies CASSVGLGTGDEKLFF.

The CDR3 protein is CASSGTGGEQYF. CDR3 nucleotides: TGCGCCAGCAGTGGAACAGGCGGTGAGCAGTACTTC. The chain uses TRBV10-2 and TRBJ2-7, with D possibly matching TRBD1 (5 bases). The V end was cut by 4 bases, the J end by 7 bases, with 11 bases between. The length of the CDR3 is 12 residues. Germline lookup yields CDR1 WSHSY and CDR2 SAAADI.

CDR3 residues: CASSSTPGGGSMYEQYF. The CDR3 nucleotides read TGTGCCAGCAGTTCCACACCGGGAGGGGGGTCTATGTACGAGCAGTACTTC. V usage is TRBV28 and J usage is TRBJ2-7; 8 bases line up with TRBD2. The CDR3 sequence is 17 residues long. V dropped 4 bases and J dropped 4; count of bases not matched to a gene: 15. CDR1 and CDR2 (germline): MDHEN, SYDVKM.

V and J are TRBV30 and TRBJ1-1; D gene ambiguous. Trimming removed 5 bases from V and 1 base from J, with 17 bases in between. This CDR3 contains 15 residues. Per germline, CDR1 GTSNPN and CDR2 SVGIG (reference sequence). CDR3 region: CAWAFGLGGNTEAFF. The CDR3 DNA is TGTGCCTGGGCGTTTGGGCTCGGAGGGAACACTGAAGCTTTCTTT.

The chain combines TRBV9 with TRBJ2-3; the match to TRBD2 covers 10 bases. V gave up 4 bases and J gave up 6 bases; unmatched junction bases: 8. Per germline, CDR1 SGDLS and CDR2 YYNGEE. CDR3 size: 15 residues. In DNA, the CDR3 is TGTGCCAGCAGCACCAGCGGGGGGGCAAGGGATACGCAGTATTTT. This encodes CASSTSGGARDTQYF.

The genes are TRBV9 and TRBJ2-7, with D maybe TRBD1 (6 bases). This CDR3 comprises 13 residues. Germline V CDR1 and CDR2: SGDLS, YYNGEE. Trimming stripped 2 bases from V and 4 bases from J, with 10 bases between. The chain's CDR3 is CASSVDSRYEQYF. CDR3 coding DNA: TGTGCCAGCAGCGTGGACAGTCGGTACGAGCAGTACTTC.

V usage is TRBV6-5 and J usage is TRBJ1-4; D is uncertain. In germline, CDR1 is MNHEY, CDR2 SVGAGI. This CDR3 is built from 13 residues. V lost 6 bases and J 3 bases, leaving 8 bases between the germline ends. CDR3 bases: TGTGCCAGCAGACGGGGTGCTAATGAAAAACTGTTTTTT. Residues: CASRRGANEKLFF.

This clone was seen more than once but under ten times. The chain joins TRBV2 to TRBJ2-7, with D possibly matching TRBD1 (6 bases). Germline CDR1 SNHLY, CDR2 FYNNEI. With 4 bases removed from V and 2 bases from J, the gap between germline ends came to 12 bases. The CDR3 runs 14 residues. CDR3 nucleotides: TGTGCCAGCAGTGTCACCAGGGGAACCTACGAGCAGTACTTC. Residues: CASSVTRGTYEQYF.